These 9 T cell receptor beta chains share one sample of origin, sequenced in a study of tumor-infiltrating lymphocytes in oesophageal squamous cell carcinoma. From the PCR reads, TCRdb called clonotypes with MiXCR, one entry per CDR3 protein. Here the sample spans fewer than 11,000 distinct CDR3 sequences, roughly 50% being singletons. The specimen was esophageal tumor tissue. All receptors come from a female donor with esophageal squamous cell carcinoma.

V is TRBV7-2 and J is TRBJ2-1, with D maybe TRBD2 (6 bases). CDR3 length equals 14 residues. V shed 2 bases and J shed 3 bases, with 8 bases lying between them. Germline V gene sequence: CDR1 SGHTA, CDR2 FQGNSA. The CDR3 DNA sequence: TGTGCCAGCAGCTTATTGGGACTCTACAATGAGCAGTTCTTC. Translating gives CASSLLGLYNEQFF.

The V gene is TRBV12-3 or TRBV12-4, the J gene TRBJ2-3; TRBD1 might be the D (7 bases). The closer fit of TRBJ2-2 to the DNA end suggests the J call may be wrong. This CDR3 spans 14 amino acids. The CDR3 sequence is CASSLQGGTGELFF. CDR3 bases: TGTGCCAGCAGTTTGCAGGGGGGCACCGGGGAGCTGTTTTTT.

The chain joins TRBV7-6 to TRBJ2-3; 8 bases map to TRBD2. The last part of the DNA fits TRBJ2-7 better; the J call may be wrong. Germline CDR1 and CDR2: SGHVS and FNYEAQ. The CDR3 length is 14 residues. The CDR3 loop reads CASSLSGGSYEQYF. The CDR3 bases are TGTGCCAGCAGCTTAAGCGGGGGTTCCTACGAGCAGTACTTC.

V and J are TRBV6-1 and TRBJ2-4; a possible D gene is TRBD1 (5 bases). The J call could be wrong; TRBJ1-2 is a better fit for the DNA end. The CDR3 loop spans 13 amino acids. Germline CDR1 and CDR2: MNHNS and SASEGT. The CDR3 DNA reads as TGTGCCAGCAGTTACGACAGCGTGGGCGGCTACACCTTC. Its protein is CASSYDSVGGYTF.

The V call is TRBV12-3 or TRBV12-4, the J call TRBJ2-7; TRBD1 or TRBD2 may be the D gene (5 bases each). The DNA end favors TRBJ2-1, so the J call may be wrong. The CDR3 runs to 13 residues. The CDR3 DNA is TGTGCCAGCAGTCCCCCAGGGAGTAATGAGCAGTTCTTC. Translating it yields CASSPPGSNEQFF.

The V and J genes are TRBV7-6 and TRBJ2-7; 9 nucleotides agree with TRBD2. The better agreement between TRBJ2-5 and the DNA end casts doubt on the J call. The CDR3 contains 16 residues. Germline V gene lookup returns CDR1 SGHVS and CDR2 FNYEAQ. CDR3 sequence (DNA): TGTGCCAGCAGCTTGAGGGCTAGCGGGAATGGAGAGACCCAGTACTTC. Its protein is CASSLRASGNGETQYF.

The rearrangement joins TRBV7-2 to TRBJ1-2; D is unresolved. Trimming stripped 5 bases from V and 4 bases from J, with 17 bases between. From germline, CDR1 is SGHTA and CDR2 FQGNSA. CDR3 length: 15 amino acids. The CDR3 sequence: CASSVAQITGYGYTF. For the CDR3, the DNA is TGTGCCAGCAGCGTCGCGCAGATAACGGGCTATGGCTACACCTTC.

The gene calls are TRBV7-2 and TRBJ2-1; D is perhaps TRBD1 (8 bases). The germline V and J ends were trimmed by 1 base and 6 bases, with 13 bases remaining between them. Germline lookup yields CDR1 SGHTA and CDR2 FQGNSA. The CDR3 runs to 15 residues. The CDR3 loop is CASSLGTGRGNEQFF. The DNA of the CDR3 is TGTGCCAGCAGCTTAGGGACAGGGAGGGGCAATGAGCAGTTCTTC.

With respect to this clonotype: A read error is likely, as this CDR3 ends without the conserved phenylalanine or tryptophan. It is unclear where the CDR3 begins or ends on the DNA, so no DNA is shown, and the CDR3 is as TCRdb lists it. The chain has TRBV7-3 and TRBJ2-6. Looked up from germline, CDR1 is SGHTA and CDR2 is FQGTGA. Both ends counted, the CDR3 spans 8 residues. This CDR3 is CASSSQVA.